Sequencing of this T cell receptor beta chain was carried out in a study of regulatory T cells in long-lasting Graves disease. Regarding the study as a whole: Blood alone, not thyroid tissue, was studied.

With iRepertoire HTBI primers and Arm-PCR of CDR3 regions, TCR beta libraries were built. TCRdb reprocessed the multiplex PCR reads via MiXCR and lists one record per CDR3 protein. This table holds hundreds of thousands of distinct CDR3 sequences, 25% to 35% found once. The germline gives CDR1 KGHSH, CDR2 LQKENI. The CDR3 is 16 amino acids. V trimming: 4 bases; J trimming: 0 bases; junction bases outside the gene matches: 5. This clonotype was seen more than once but under ten times. Antigen specificity is unknown. Time point described: persistent/refractory GD, antithyroid drugs over 5 years with positive TRAb. The authors made the TCR library using RNA they extracted from PBMCs. Graves' disease was diagnosed by American Thyroid Association guidelines.

The chain has TRBV18 and TRBJ2-2; 7 bases match TRBD1. The receptor comes from a female donor with Graves disease. The sequencing here drew on peripheral blood mononuclear cells (PBMCs), taken when the disease was refractory, from a patient treated with antithyroid drugs. CDR3 in DNA: TGTGCCAGCTCACAAACACAGGGGACGAACACCGGGGAGCTGTTTTTT. Protein product: CASSQTQGTNTGELFF.